The 30 T cell receptor beta chains given below trace back to one sample, sequenced in a study of OX40 agonist ivuxolimab in advanced cancers. Only in-frame clones appear in the TCRdb table, and some are missing; sequencing was by immunoSEQ multiplex PCR. The table includes 84,000 or so clones, about 88% detected once. The sample here was CD4+ or CD8+ T cells sorted from blood, taken in a trial of the OX40 agonist ivuxolimab. These receptors were obtained from an adult with an advanced solid tumor such as melanoma, head and neck, liver or kidney cancer.

CDR3 residues: CASSLDTTRFGEQYF. The CDR3, as DNA: TGTGCCAGCAGCTTAGATACTACGAGGTTTGGAGAGCAGTACTTC. The rearrangement uses TRBV11-2 and TRBJ2-7; D is uncertain. V was clipped by 0 bases and J by 7 bases, with 16 bases between them. CDR3 size: 15 residues. Germline V lookup: CDR1 SGHAT, CDR2 FQNNGV.

The chain uses TRBV4-2 and TRBJ2-7; maybe TRBD1 (5 bases). The CDR3 loop spans 18 amino acids. From germline, CDR1 is LGHNA and CDR2 YNFKEQ. The V end lost 3 bases, the J end lost 3 bases, and 24 bases lay between the germline ends. The CDR3 sequence: CASSQARPSDSGGYEQYF. The CDR3 DNA reads TGTGCCAGCAGCCAGGCCCGGCCCTCAGACAGTGGCGGCTACGAGCAGTACTTC.

The rearrangement joins TRBV6-6 to TRBJ1-2; no reliable D call. The CDR3 length is 15 residues. CDR1 and CDR2 from the germline V gene are MNHNY and SVGAGI (reference sequence). V was pared by 5 bases and J by 0 bases, with 13 bases between. CDR3 nucleotide sequence: TGTGCCAGCAGTCCTCGGGCCGATGCTAACTATGGCTACACCTTC. This codes for CASSPRADANYGYTF.

The chain joins TRBV10-3 to TRBJ1-1; no reliable D call. Germline assignment: CDR1 ENHRY and CDR2 SYGVKD. The length of the CDR3 is 12 residues. Trimming pared 5 bases from V and 4 bases from J, leaving 8 bases between. The CDR3 sequence: CAISMKATEAFF. CDR3 nucleotides: TGTGCCATCAGTATGAAGGCCACTGAAGCTTTCTTT.

This clone was recorded a few times. This chain joins TRBV6-5 and TRBJ2-2; tentatively, D is TRBD1 (5 bases). The germline gives CDR1 MNHEY, CDR2 SVGAGI. CDR3 length equals 15 residues. Trimming cost V 8 bases and J 0 bases, with 13 bases left between them. The CDR3 spells CASRRDASNTGELFF. CDR3 nucleotides: TGTGCCAGCCGCAGGGATGCTTCGAACACCGGGGAGCTGTTTTTT.

The chain couples TRBV2 to TRBJ2-7; D perhaps matches TRBD1 (6 bases). CDR1 and CDR2 from the germline V gene are SNHLY and FYNNEI. This CDR3 is 11 amino acids long. The ends were cut back, 9 bases at V and 1 base at J, with 7 bases in the middle. CDR3 region: CARGQSYEQYF. CDR3 bases: TGTGCCAGGGGACAATCCTACGAGCAGTACTTC.

This chain links TRBV7-8 with TRBJ2-7, with D maybe TRBD1 (6 bases). CDR3 length: 15 amino acids. Deletions cut 3 bases from V and 3 bases from J, with 15 bases between. In germline, CDR1 is SGHVS, CDR2 FQNEAQ. The CDR3 spells CASSFIRGVGYEQYF. The CDR3 DNA reads TGTGCCAGCAGCTTCATCAGGGGAGTAGGCTACGAGCAGTACTTC.

This clone was picked up one time. The CDR3 DNA reads TGCGCCAGCAGCGAAAGTCAGGGGGCTGTGTTGAACACTGAAGCTTTCTTT. Translating gives CASSESQGAVLNTEAFF. J is TRBJ1-1 and V is TRBV4-1; TRBD1 agrees at 8 bases. Germline lookup yields CDR1 MGHRA and CDR2 YSYEKL. The CDR3 has 17 residues. The J segment lost 0 bases and the V segment lost 5 bases, leaving 11 bases of the junction unmatched.

In its sample, this clone was seen once. The chain links TRBV25-1 to TRBJ1-6, with 7 bases identical to TRBD1. Trimming at V came to 5 bases and at J to 7 bases, leaving 5 bases not matched to a gene. CDR3 size: 14 residues. Germline V lookup: CDR1 MGHDK, CDR2 SYGVNS. The CDR3 loop is CASSSLTGNSPLHF. The CDR3 DNA reads as TGTGCCAGCAGTTCACTGACAGGGAATTCACCCCTCCACTTT. The full variable domain, its missing parts supplied by reference TRBV25-1 and TRBJ1-6, is EADIYQTPRYLVIGTGKKITLECSQTMGHDKMYWYQQDPGMELHLIHYSYGVNSTEKGDLSSESTVSRIRTEHFPLTLESARPSHTSQYLCASSSLTGNSPLHFGNGTRLTVT.

This chain uses TRBV5-4 with TRBJ1-1; 8 bases are shared with TRBD1. V was clipped by 2 bases and J by 4 bases; unmatched bases: 7. Germline CDR1 and CDR2: SGHNT and YYREEE (reference sequence). CDR3 length equals 15 residues. CDR3: CASSFRTGPATEAFF. The DNA of the CDR3 is TGTGCCAGCAGCTTCCGGACAGGGCCGGCCACTGAAGCTTTCTTT.

V usage is TRBV6-5 and J usage is TRBJ2-5; D ambiguous. CDR1 MNHEY and CDR2 SVGAGI come from the germline V gene. This CDR3 is 15 amino acids long. The V and J ends lost 0 bases and 3 bases respectively, with 11 bases between them. CDR3 loop: CASSYSPNNEETQYF. The CDR3 nucleotides read TGTGCCAGCAGTTACTCTCCTAACAACGAAGAGACCCAGTACTTC.

The V call is TRBV11-2, the J call TRBJ2-7, with D uncertain. The CDR3 contains 16 residues. Trimming took 3 bases from V and 0 from J, leaving 15 bases between them. Germline values: CDR1 SGHAT, CDR2 FQNNGV. The CDR3 loop reads CASSFPASVDSYEQYF. CDR3 sequence (DNA): TGTGCCAGCAGCTTCCCTGCCAGTGTCGACTCCTACGAGCAGTACTTC.

The chain has TRBV7-3 and TRBJ2-6; D perhaps matches TRBD1 (6 bases). Trimming pared 6 bases from V and 2 bases from J, leaving 8 bases between. Looked up from germline, CDR1 is SGHTA and CDR2 is FQGTGA. The CDR3 loop spans 14 amino acids. CDR3 sequence reads: CASRTGTGANVLTF. CDR3 nucleotides: TGTGCCAGCAGAACAGGGACTGGGGCCAACGTCCTGACTTTC. Supplemented by reference TRBV7-3 and TRBJ2-6, the full variable domain reads GAGVSQTPSNKVTEKGKYVELRCDPISGHTALYWYRQSLGQGPEFLIYFQGTGAADDSGLPNDRFFAVRPEGSVSTLKIQRTERGDSAVYLCASRTGTGANVLTFGAGSRLTVL.

The gene calls are TRBV27 and TRBJ2-6; D is unclear. V dropped 2 bases and J dropped 0 bases, with 5 bases sitting between them. Germline V CDR1 and CDR2: MNHEY, SMNVEV (reference sequence). The CDR3 contains 15 residues. The CDR3 spells CASSLLVSGANVLTF. The CDR3 region has the DNA TGTGCCAGCAGTTTACTGGTCTCTGGGGCCAACGTCCTGACTTTC. The entire variable domain, with the rest obtained from reference TRBV27 and TRBJ2-6, is as follows: EAQVTQNPRYLITVTGKKLTVTCSQNMNHEYMSWYRQDPGLGLRQIYYSMNVEVTDKGDVPEGYKVSRKEKRNFPLILESPSPNQTSLYFCASSLLVSGANVLTFGAGSRLTVL.

V is TRBV11-2 and J is TRBJ1-6; D is perhaps TRBD1 (5 bases). V lost 3 bases and J lost 6, with 12 bases in between. This CDR3 has 15 amino acids. Germline V gives CDR1 SGHAT, CDR2 FQNNGV. The CDR3 nucleotides are TGTGCCAGCAGCTTTCGGGGGACTTTTAATTCACCCCTCCACTTT. Translating gives CASSFRGTFNSPLHF.

The rearrangement links TRBV5-4 to TRBJ2-5; the match to TRBD2 covers 16 bases. Germline-derived CDR1 and CDR2 are SGHNT and YYREEE (reference sequence). The trim removed 2 bases at V and 1 base at J, leaving 8 bases unmatched. This CDR3 is built from 19 residues. DNA of the CDR3: TGTGCCAGCAGCTTACCCGGGACTAGCGGGGGGGCCGTCCAAGAGACCCAGTACTTC. It specifies CASSLPGTSGGAVQETQYF.

The rearrangement uses TRBV9 and TRBJ2-5; maybe TRBD2 (6 bases). CDR3 length: 16 amino acids. Germline V gene lookup returns CDR1 SGDLS and CDR2 YYNGEE. The ends were cut back, 4 bases at V and 6 bases at J, with 22 bases in the middle. The CDR3 coding sequence is TGTGCCAGCAGCCCCGGGGGTAGCGAGGGCGGGAAGACCCAGTACTTC. Its protein is CASSPGGSEGGKTQYF.

This chain links TRBV28 with TRBJ1-4, with 7 bases matching TRBD1. CDR1 is MDHEN and CDR2 is SYDVKM in the germline V gene. V dropped 1 base and J dropped 7; count of bases not matched to a gene: 3. This CDR3 is built from 14 residues. In DNA, the CDR3 is TGTGCCAGCAGTTTATATCAGGGGGTTGAAAAACTGTTTTTT. Its translation: CASSLYQGVEKLFF.

The V and J genes are TRBV7-2 and TRBJ2-3; a weak D match, TRBD2 (6 bases). CDR3 length equals 13 residues. Between the trimmed V and J ends, which lost 8 bases and 0 bases, there was a span of 9 bases. Germline-derived CDR1 and CDR2 are SGHTA and FQGNSA. The CDR3 sequence is CASAGPSTDTQYF. For the CDR3, the DNA is TGTGCCAGCGCGGGGCCTAGCACAGATACGCAGTATTTT.

This chain links TRBV7-9 with TRBJ1-1; D is unresolved. Germline V CDR1 and CDR2: SEHNR, FQNEAQ (reference sequence). Trimming pared 5 bases from V and 0 bases from J, leaving 7 bases between. The CDR3 runs to 13 residues. The CDR3: CASSGELNTEAFF. DNA of the CDR3: TGTGCCAGCAGCGGGGAGCTGAACACTGAAGCTTTCTTT.

This clone has only one observation. V gene TRBV4-1 combines with J gene TRBJ1-3; 7 bases line up with TRBD1. Germline V gene lookup returns CDR1 MGHRA and CDR2 YSYEKL. The CDR3 covers 16 residues. Germline trimming cut 6 bases from V and 1 base from J; bases unmatched to any gene: 9. The DNA of the CDR3 is TGCGCCAGCAGGGGACAGTCCGTGATATCTGGAAACACCATATATTTT. Its translation is CASRGQSVISGNTIYF.

The chain links TRBV5-4 to TRBJ2-5; D perhaps matches TRBD1 (7 bases). Germline V lookup: CDR1 SGHNT, CDR2 YYREEE (reference sequence). The V gene lost 0 bases and the J gene lost 5 bases, with 17 bases spanning the gap. The CDR3 consists of 16 residues. This chain's CDR3 is CASSLDGGGTVETQYF. CDR3 in DNA: TGTGCCAGCAGCTTGGATGGTGGGGGGACAGTTGAGACCCAGTACTTC.

This clone has only one observation. V and J are TRBV20-1 and TRBJ2-7, with D tentatively TRBD1 (5 bases). CDR3 size: 11 residues. Germline assignment: CDR1 DFQATT and CDR2 SNEGSKA (reference sequence). Trimming left V 5 bases short and J 2 bases short, with 7 bases between. The chain's CDR3 is CSAADTYEQYF. The CDR3 region has the DNA TGCAGTGCTGCGGACACCTACGAGCAGTACTTC.

V is TRBV6-1 and J is TRBJ2-7; the D gene is possibly TRBD2 (5 bases). Germline loops: CDR1 MNHNS, CDR2 SASEGT. The CDR3 spans 14 residues. The V end lost 7 bases, the J end lost 10 bases, and 23 bases lay between the germline ends. CDR3: CASTERWGDTSQYF. In DNA, the CDR3 is TGTGCCAGCACCGAAAGGTGGGGAGACACTTCCCAGTACTTC.

The chain links TRBV7-2 to TRBJ2-3, with 8 nucleotides matching TRBD1. The CDR3 spans 14 residues. Germline lookup yields CDR1 SGHTA and CDR2 FQGNSA. After removal of 4 bases from V and 5 bases from J, the junction contained 5 bases not matched to a gene. CDR3 nucleotides: TGTGCCAGCAGCTCCGACAGGGGTAGAGATACGCAGTATTTT. Amino acids: CASSSDRGRDTQYF.

This chain joins TRBV30 and TRBJ1-2; D uncertain. CDR3 length equals 13 residues. V was pared by 1 base and J by 1 base, with 7 bases between. Germline V gene data show CDR1 as GTSNPN and CDR2 as SVGIG (reference sequence). This chain's CDR3 is CAWSGEGNYGYTF. The CDR3 bases are TGTGCCTGGAGTGGGGAGGGTAACTATGGCTACACCTTC. Full variable domain (missing parts from reference TRBV30 and TRBJ1-2): SQTIHQWPATLVQPVGSPLSLECTVEGTSNPNLYWYRQAAGRGLQLLFYSVGIGQISSEVPQNLSASRPQDRQFILSSKKLLLSDSGFYLCAWSGEGNYGYTFGSGTRLTVV.

A few counts support this clone. This sequence joins TRBV19 and TRBJ1-1; D is undetermined. This CDR3 is 14 amino acids long. Trimming removed 7 bases from V and 1 base from J, with 13 bases in between. Germline V gene lookup returns CDR1 LNHDA and CDR2 SQIVND (reference sequence). This CDR3 reads CASKEGSANTEAFF. CDR3 sequence (DNA): TGTGCCAGTAAGGAGGGTTCCGCGAACACTGAAGCTTTCTTT. Using reference TRBV19 and TRBJ1-1 for the parts outside the CDR3, the full variable domain is DGGITQSPKYLFRKEGQNVTLSCEQNLNHDAMYWYRQDPGQGLRLIYYSQIVNDFQKGDIAEGYSVSREKKESFPLTVTSAQKNPTAFYLCASKEGSANTEAFFGQGTRLTVV.

This clone was picked up one time. V usage is TRBV5-4 and J usage is TRBJ1-2; 9 nucleotides agree with TRBD1. With 6 bases clipped from V and 2 bases from J, the junction kept 8 bases outside the gene matches. The CDR3 is 15 amino acids. CDR1 is SGHNT and CDR2 is YYREEE in the germline V gene (reference sequence). The CDR3 spells CASNYPGTGNYGYTF. CDR3 nucleotides: TGTGCCAGCAACTATCCCGGGACAGGGAACTATGGCTACACCTTC. Together with reference TRBV5-4 and TRBJ1-2, the CDR3 gives the full variable domain: ETGVTQSPTHLIKTRGQQVTLRCSSQSGHNTVSWYQQALGQGPQFIFQYYREEENGRGNFPPRFSGLQFPNYSSELNVNALELDDSALYLCASNYPGTGNYGYTFGSGTRLTVV.

The gene calls are TRBV29-1 and TRBJ2-7, with D possibly TRBD2 on 6 matching bases. The V and J ends lost 4 bases and 1 base respectively, with 17 bases between them. Germline V CDR1 and CDR2: SQVTM, ANQGSEA. The CDR3 has 15 residues. CDR3 sequence reads: CSVVLLTGESYEQYF. The CDR3 nucleotides read TGCAGCGTTGTACTTCTAACGGGGGAATCCTACGAGCAGTACTTC.

About this clone: An end of the junction differs from the germline gene, which may be a read error. The rearrangement uses TRBV7-7 and TRBJ2-1, with 8 bases aligning to TRBD2. Germline CDR1 and CDR2: SSHAT and FNYEAQ (reference sequence). This CDR3 has 15 amino acids. The CDR3 DNA follows: TGTGCTAGCAGCTTTCCTCCGGGGGGGCCTAATGAGCAGTTCTTC. Encoded protein: CASSFPPGGPNEQFF.